Presented here are 23 T cell receptor beta chains from one specimen sequenced in a study of PD-L1 blockade in urothelial cancer. Time point reported: pretreatment peripheral blood. Profiled with immunoSEQ multiplex PCR; TCRdb holds only in-frame clones, not every one. This sample has fewer than 100,000 clones, with around 85% found just once. Sequences were derived from PBMCs, sampled around atezolizumab (anti-PD-L1) treatment. Receptor source: a man between 40 and 49 years old with urothelial cancer.

The chain couples TRBV19 to TRBJ2-1; D perhaps matches TRBD2 (5 bases). The germline gives CDR1 LNHDA, CDR2 SQIVND (reference sequence). CDR3 length equals 12 residues. The V gene lost 1 base and the J gene lost 10 bases, with 8 bases spanning the gap. The DNA for the CDR3 is TGTGCCAGTAGTATAGGGGAGAGAGAGCAGTTCTTC. This sequence encodes CASSIGEREQFF.

The chain uses TRBV5-5 and TRBJ1-1; 8 bases line up with TRBD1. J was trimmed by 0 bases and V by 5 bases; bases with no gene match: 9. Germline values: CDR1 SGHKS, CDR2 YYEKEE (reference sequence). This CDR3 has 16 residues. The CDR3 region is CASSFDRGSMNTEAFF. DNA of the CDR3: TGTGCCAGCAGTTTCGACAGGGGCTCTATGAACACTGAAGCTTTCTTT.

This chain links TRBV7-3 with TRBJ1-2; 9 bases line up with TRBD1. The CDR3 sequence is 16 residues long. The J segment lost 5 bases and the V segment lost 3 bases, leaving 10 bases of the junction unmatched. Germline V gene lookup returns CDR1 SGHTA and CDR2 FQGTGA. CDR3 residues: CASSFFPTGGKYGYTF. CDR3 coding DNA: TGTGCCAGCAGCTTTTTCCCAACAGGGGGCAAATATGGCTACACCTTC.

J is TRBJ2-7 and V is TRBV7-9; D might be TRBD1 (6 bases). V was clipped by 5 bases and J by 3 bases, with 11 bases between them. Per germline, CDR1 SEHNR and CDR2 FQNEAQ (reference sequence). CDR3 size: 13 residues. This chain's CDR3 is CASSPDSLYEQYF. DNA of the CDR3: TGTGCCAGCAGCCCGGACAGCCTCTACGAGCAGTACTTC.

V usage is TRBV7-9 and J usage is TRBJ2-5; 8 positions agree with TRBD2. This CDR3 is built from 15 residues. Germline V gene data show CDR1 as SEHNR and CDR2 as FQNEAQ (reference sequence). Trimming took 4 bases from V and 5 from J; bases not matched to a gene: 9. The CDR3 protein is CASSSSGLLSETQYF. CDR3 bases: TGTGCCAGCAGCTCTAGCGGGTTGCTGTCTGAGACCCAGTACTTC.

The rearrangement links TRBV11-3 to TRBJ2-3; 7 nucleotides agree with TRBD1. V was pared by 5 bases and J by 0 bases, with 5 bases of the junction left unmatched. CDR3 length: 15 residues. The germline V gene has CDR1 SGHNT and CDR2 YENEEA. CDR3 bases: TGTGCCAGCAGCCGACAGGGCGGGAGCACAGATACGCAGTATTTT. Protein sequence: CASSRQGGSTDTQYF.

This chain links TRBV9 with TRBJ2-3; D perhaps matches TRBD2 (6 bases). V was shortened by 4 bases and J by 5 bases, with 20 bases between the two germline ends. This CDR3 spans 16 amino acids. Germline CDR1 is SGDLS and CDR2 is YYNGEE. CDR3 coding DNA: TGTGCCAGCAGCTTGTGGGACTCGGTGCGGGTAGATACGCAGTATTTT. It codes for CASSLWDSVRVDTQYF.

The chain has TRBV18 and TRBJ1-5, with a weak D call TRBD1 (6 bases). Looked up from germline, CDR1 is KGHSH and CDR2 is LQKENI. The CDR3 spans 16 residues. Trimming pared 3 bases from V and 2 bases from J, leaving 14 bases between. CDR3: CASSPEIHRGNQPQHF. DNA of the CDR3: TGTGCCAGCTCACCGGAAATACACAGGGGCAATCAGCCCCAGCATTTT.

The rearrangement links TRBV10-3 to TRBJ2-3; D gene unclear. In germline, CDR1 is ENHRY, CDR2 SYGVKD. The CDR3 totals 13 residues. V lost 3 bases and J lost 3, with 7 bases in between. CDR3 DNA: TGTGCCATCAGTGACCCCCCGACAGATACGCAGTATTTT. This sequence encodes CAISDPPTDTQYF.

V gene TRBV6-1 combines with J gene TRBJ2-1; 7 positions match TRBD2. The CDR3 has 16 amino acids. Germline V gives CDR1 MNHNS, CDR2 SASEGT. Trimming at V came to 1 base and at J to 5 bases, leaving 8 bases not matched to a gene. The CDR3 region is CASSEERIAGHNEQFF. The CDR3 DNA follows: TGTGCCAGCAGTGAAGAGAGGATAGCGGGCCACAATGAGCAGTTCTTC.

V and J are TRBV15 and TRBJ2-1; D ambiguous. V gave up 0 bases and J gave up 3 bases, with 3 bases separating them. The CDR3 is made up of 13 amino acids. CDR1 is LNHNV, CDR2 YYDKDF, per germline (reference sequence). CDR3 sequence reads: CATSRDYYNEQFF. The CDR3 DNA reads as TGTGCCACCAGCAGAGACTACTACAATGAGCAGTTCTTC. The full variable domain, its missing parts supplied by reference TRBV15 and TRBJ2-1, is DAMVIQNPRYQVTQFGKPVTLSCSQTLNHNVMYWYQQKSSQAPKLLFHYYDKDFNNEADTPDNFQSRRPNTSFCFLDIRSPGLGDTAMYLCATSRDYYNEQFFGPGTRLTVL.

The chain carries TRBV6-5 and TRBJ2-2, with D possibly TRBD1 on 6 matching bases. CDR1 is MNHEY, CDR2 SVGAGI, per germline. This CDR3 is 14 amino acids long. Trimming pared 6 bases from V and 5 bases from J, leaving 13 bases between. The CDR3, as DNA: TGTGCCAGCAGCGGCTCAGGGGAAACCGGGGAGCTGTTTTTT. Protein: CASSGSGETGELFF.

The chain links TRBV6-5 to TRBJ1-3; the D is unclear. CDR1 and CDR2 from the germline V gene are MNHEY and SVGAGI. The CDR3 is 15 amino acids. V dropped 2 bases and J dropped 0 bases, with 8 bases sitting between them. Here the CDR3 reads CASSYNTNSGNTIYF. The CDR3 DNA reads as TGTGCCAGCAGTTACAACACCAACTCTGGAAACACCATATATTTT.

The chain carries TRBV7-2 and TRBJ2-1; 7 positions agree with TRBD2. There are 13 residues in the CDR3. The ends lost 1 base at V and 10 bases at J; junction bases unmatched: 4. Germline CDR1 and CDR2: SGHTA and FQGNSA. CDR3 DNA: TGTGCCAGCAGCTTAGGAGGGCGGGGGGAGCAGTTCTTC. Its translation is CASSLGGRGEQFF.

Details on this clone: Germline is not matched at one junction end, which may reflect a read error. The gene calls are TRBV15 and TRBJ2-1, with TRBD2 identical over 10 bases. The CDR3 consists of 15 residues. The germline CDR1 and CDR2 sequences are LNHNV and YYDKDF (reference sequence). This CDR3 is CVTSRPSGRDNEQFF. CDR3 in DNA: TGTGTCACCAGCAGGCCCAGCGGGAGGGACAATGAGCAGTTCTTC.

Comments on this clone: This specimen includes other DNA sequences encoding the same CDR3. This chain uses TRBV28 with TRBJ2-3, with 10 bases that match TRBD2. The junction had 4 bases not matched to a gene; V was cut back by 4 bases and J by 3 bases. The CDR3 is 15 amino acids. Germline V CDR1 and CDR2: MDHEN, SYDVKM. Here the CDR3 DNA reads TGTGCCAGCAGTTCGGAGCGGGAGGGTACAGATACGCAGTATTTT. This gives the protein CASSSEREGTDTQYF.

The J gene is TRBJ2-7, the V gene TRBV5-4; weak D call: TRBD1 (5 bases). V was pared by 0 bases and J by 4 bases, with 8 bases between. Germline V gene sequence: CDR1 SGHNT, CDR2 YYREEE (reference sequence). The CDR3 length is 13 residues. The CDR3 bases are TGTGCCAGCAGCTTGGCTAAGGGGTACGAGCAGTACTTC. This sequence encodes CASSLAKGYEQYF.

V and J are TRBV5-1 and TRBJ1-1; D perhaps matches TRBD1 (6 bases). Germline CDR1 reads SGHRS; CDR2 reads YFSETQ. The CDR3 extends over 14 amino acids. V lost 4 bases to trimming and J lost 1 base, with 11 bases between them. Written as DNA, the CDR3 is TGCGCCAGCAGCCCCTACAGGGAGAACACTGAAGCTTTCTTT. Protein: CASSPYRENTEAFF.

J is TRBJ2-2 and V is TRBV2; perhaps TRBD2 as D (6 bases). Germline V gene lookup returns CDR1 SNHLY and CDR2 FYNNEI. The CDR3 loop spans 13 amino acids. V was trimmed by 6 bases and J by 7 bases, leaving 12 bases between them. The CDR3: CASSGLGGGELFF. The CDR3 bases are TGTGCCAGCAGCGGTCTGGGAGGCGGGGAGCTGTTTTTT.

This clone was seen just once. This chain connects TRBV5-1 to TRBJ2-5; D might be TRBD1 (5 bases). The CDR3 loop spans 15 amino acids. The germline V and J ends were trimmed by 0 bases and 2 bases, with 11 bases remaining between them. Germline CDR1 SGHRS, CDR2 YFSETQ. This CDR3 is CASSLAQGRQETQYF. As DNA, the CDR3 is TGCGCCAGCAGCTTGGCCCAGGGCCGTCAAGAGACCCAGTACTTC.

This clone was observed a few times. The chain recombines TRBV11-2 with TRBJ1-2, with D hard to call. Trimming left V 4 bases short and J 2 bases short, with 5 bases between. The CDR3 has 12 residues. Per the germline V gene, CDR1 is SGHAT and CDR2 is FQNNGV. The CDR3 region is CASSSGNYGYTF. CDR3 sequence (DNA): TGTGCCAGCAGCTCGGGGAACTATGGCTACACCTTC.

This chain joins TRBV27 and TRBJ2-7; 7 bases are a match to TRBD1. Germline V gives CDR1 MNHEY, CDR2 SMNVEV (reference sequence). CDR3 length: 12 amino acids. J was trimmed by 5 bases and V by 6 bases; bases with no gene match: 4. DNA of the CDR3: TGTGCCAGCAGAAGGACAGGTCACGAGCAGTACTTC. This encodes CASRRTGHEQYF.

The V gene is TRBV6-1, the J gene TRBJ2-5; 7 nucleotides agree with TRBD1. Germline CDR1 reads MNHNS; CDR2 reads SASEGT. The junction had 8 bases not matched to a gene; V was cut back by 8 bases and J by 2 bases. CDR3 length: 14 residues. CDR3 sequence (DNA): TGTGCCAGCGACCGGGACAGATTACAAGAGACCCAGTACTTC. Translating it yields CASDRDRLQETQYF.